The clone carrying this T cell receptor beta chain was recorded only once. This sample was included in a study of blood T cell repertoires in COVID-19. On the study more broadly: Collection of acute and convalescent COVID-19 samples took place in the United States, Italy and Spain.

Sequencing was performed with immunoSEQ multiplex PCR; in TCRdb, only in-frame clones are kept and a portion is missing. This table has 150,000 or so clones, 70% to 85% appearing once. Individuals drawn from 24 US areas were roughly 18 to 95 years old. Participant-given clinical history determined each cohort assignment. Recovery among Cohort 3 donors was established by two negative PCRs, clearance, or symptom resolution. V lost 5 bases to trimming and J lost 3 bases, with 13 bases between them. Per germline, CDR1 SEHNR and CDR2 FQNEAQ (reference sequence). This CDR3 has 15 residues. Specimen: PBMCs or T cells enriched from blood (not recorded which). The chain has TRBV7-9 and TRBJ1-4, with D perhaps matching TRBD1 (6 bases). This receptor was identified in a man between 45 and 60 years old who had recovered from COVID-19. Here the CDR3 DNA reads TGTGCCAGCAGCCAAACAGGGCCTTCTAATGAAAAACTGTTTTTT. Its protein is CASSQTGPSNEKLFF.